The clone carrying this T cell receptor (beta chain) was found a few times. TCRdb's copy holds only in-frame clones and misses some; the assay was immunoSEQ multiplex PCR. Seen here are about 280,000 clones, over 75% observed once, and the top ten hold more than 10%. This record belongs to a study of blood T cell repertoires in COVID-19. V gave up 1 base and J gave up 4 bases, with 10 bases separating them. The germline CDR1 and CDR2 sequences are MNHEY and SMNVEV (reference sequence). The CDR3 spans 15 residues. The chain carries TRBV27 and TRBJ1-4, with D perhaps TRBD1 (6 bases). The receptor's source is a human donor in a cohort sampled during active COVID-19. Sequencing input: peripheral blood. For the CDR3, the DNA is TGTGCCAGCAGTTTATTTACAGGGATTAATGAAAAACTGTTTTTT. This translates into CASSLFTGINEKLFF.